The 20 T cell receptor beta chains in this list originate from one sample, sequenced in a study of T cell responses to AZD1222 COVID-19 vaccine. Produced via immunoSEQ multiplex PCR; TCRdb's table is partial and in-frame only. The profile shows about 150,000 clones, less than 95% of them singletons. Material: peripheral blood, obtained on day 0 of AZD1222 vaccination. The receptor set was obtained from an adult in good health.

V usage is TRBV18 and J usage is TRBJ1-3, with 7 bases fitting TRBD1. V lost 2 bases to trimming and J lost 0 bases; unmatched junction nucleotides: 1. This CDR3 spans 15 amino acids. Looked up from germline, CDR1 is KGHSH and CDR2 is LQKENI. DNA of the CDR3: TGTGCCAGCTCACCAGGGACAGACTCTGGAAACACCATATATTTT. Its protein product is CASSPGTDSGNTIYF.

The chain couples TRBV18 to TRBJ1-4; no definite D call. Germline V gives CDR1 KGHSH, CDR2 LQKENI. V gave up 2 bases and J gave up 4 bases, with 8 bases separating them. The CDR3 has 14 amino acids. The CDR3 coding sequence is TGTGCCAGCTCACCAAACGTGGGTAATGAAAAACTGTTTTTT. Translation gives CASSPNVGNEKLFF.

The rearrangement uses TRBV11-2 and TRBJ2-1, with 15 bases matching TRBD2. V was pared by 4 bases and J by 4 bases, with 2 bases of the junction left unmatched. The CDR3 is 16 residues long. Germline V lookup: CDR1 SGHAT, CDR2 FQNNGV. The CDR3 DNA is TGTGCCAGCAGCTCCGGACTAGCGGGGGGGTACAATGAGCAGTTCTTC. Protein sequence: CASSSGLAGGYNEQFF.

The chain combines TRBV11-2 with TRBJ1-1; maybe TRBD1 (5 bases). This CDR3 is 14 amino acids long. Germline V gene lookup returns CDR1 SGHAT and CDR2 FQNNGV. V was pared by 5 bases and J by 2 bases, with 12 bases between. CDR3 loop: CASSARQRNTEAFF. CDR3 bases: TGTGCCAGCAGCGCCCGACAGAGAAACACTGAAGCTTTCTTT.

The chain joins TRBV6-5 to TRBJ2-7, with a possible D match to TRBD1 (5 bases). Germline assignment: CDR1 MNHEY and CDR2 SVGAGI. The CDR3 spans 11 residues. Trimming stripped 8 bases from V and 4 bases from J, with 9 bases between. The chain's CDR3 is CASGQGYEQYV. For the CDR3, the DNA is TGTGCCAGCGGGCAGGGTTACGAGCAGTACGTC.

The V call is TRBV12-5, the J call TRBJ1-1, with no clear D. Germline CDR1 and CDR2: LGHNT and FRNRAP. V was clipped by 1 base and J by 3 bases, with 6 bases between them. The CDR3 covers 13 residues. CDR3 coding DNA: TGTGCTAGTGGTTTGGCAGGACACACTGAAGCTTTCTTT. As protein: CASGLAGHTEAFF.

The rearrangement uses TRBV4-1 and TRBJ2-3; 8 nucleotides align to TRBD2. This CDR3 spans 19 amino acids. V shed 0 bases and J 1 base; nucleotides not matched to a gene: 12. Germline loops: CDR1 MGHRA, CDR2 YSYEKL. For the CDR3, the DNA is TGCGCCAGCAGCCAAGACCAGCGGGGGATCCTAGGTGGCACAGATACGCAGTATTTT. Translated: CASSQDQRGILGGTDTQYF.

This chain connects TRBV21-1 to TRBJ1-5. TRBV21-1 is a listed pseudogene. The CDR3 spans 16 residues. CDR3 amino acids: CASTETLGYSNQPQHF. CDR3 coding DNA: TGTGCCAGCACCGAAACCTTGGGGTATAGCAATCAGCCCCAGCATTTT.

This rearrangement joins TRBV11-3 to TRBJ2-3; tentatively, D is TRBD1 (5 bases). Germline loops: CDR1 SGHNT, CDR2 YENEEA. The CDR3 runs 15 residues. V was shortened by 0 bases and J by 6 bases, with 13 bases between the two germline ends. This CDR3 is CASSLDQGNRDTQYF. CDR3 nucleotide sequence: TGTGCCAGCAGCTTAGACCAGGGAAATCGGGATACGCAGTATTTT.

The chain couples TRBV7-3 to TRBJ2-2; possible D gene TRBD2, 6 bases. From germline, CDR1 is SGHTA and CDR2 FQGTGA. This CDR3 is 16 amino acids long. V was pared by 1 base and J by 0 bases, with 9 bases between. The CDR3 DNA reads as TGTGCCAGCAGCTTAATGGAGGGACCGAACACCGGGGAGCTGTTTTTT. It yields the protein CASSLMEGPNTGELFF.

The chain combines TRBV6-5 with TRBJ1-2, with D tentatively TRBD1 (5 bases). The CDR3 sequence is 11 residues long. V was clipped by 7 bases and J by 3 bases, with 6 bases between them. Germline V gene lookup returns CDR1 MNHEY and CDR2 SVGAGI. The CDR3 sequence is CASTGHYGYTF. Written as DNA, the CDR3 is TGTGCCAGCACAGGGCACTATGGCTACACCTTC.

This clone occurred once. V gene TRBV7-3 combines with J gene TRBJ1-1; 8 bases match TRBD1. Per the germline V gene, CDR1 is SGHTA and CDR2 is FQGTGA. V shed 4 bases and J 5 bases; nucleotides not matched to a gene: 6. This CDR3 is 14 amino acids long. CDR3 DNA sequence: TGTGCCAGCAGCTCACAGGGGGAACGTACTGAAGCTTTCTTT. This translates into CASSSQGERTEAFF.

This chain links TRBV19 with TRBJ1-5, with D perhaps matching TRBD1 (6 bases). Germline CDR1 is LNHDA and CDR2 is SQIVND (reference sequence). Trimming removed 2 bases at V and 1 base at J, with 12 bases between. The CDR3 length is 16 residues. This CDR3 is CASSIRRGASNQPQHF. CDR3 DNA sequence: TGTGCCAGTAGTATACGGCGGGGGGCCAGCAATCAGCCCCAGCATTTT.

The rearrangement links TRBV7-2 to TRBJ1-1; D gene uncertain. Per germline, CDR1 SGHTA and CDR2 FQGNSA. The CDR3 covers 14 residues. V was clipped by 4 bases and J by 1 base, with 10 bases between them. The CDR3 region has the DNA TGTGCCAGCAGCTCACTACACCCGAACACTGAAGCTTTCTTT. Its protein product is CASSSLHPNTEAFF.

This CDR3 is CASSQNREYNSPLHF. CDR3 bases: TGTGCCAGCAGCCAAAACAGGGAGTATAATTCACCCCTCCACTTT. This chain uses TRBV3-1 (or the pseudogene TRBV3-2) with TRBJ1-6, with a possible D match to TRBD1 (6 bases). V was shortened by 2 bases and J by 4 bases, with 9 bases between the two germline ends. The germline V gene encodes CDR1 LGHDT and CDR2 YNNKEL (reference sequence). The CDR3 loop spans 15 amino acids.

The chain uses TRBV4-2 and TRBJ1-5, with D uncertain. The CDR3 extends over 15 amino acids. V shed 4 bases and J shed 0 bases, with 10 bases lying between them. The germline CDR1 and CDR2 sequences are LGHNA and YNFKEQ. The CDR3 region is CASSRAGYSNQPQHF. CDR3 nucleotides: TGTGCCAGCAGCCGGGCGGGGTATAGCAATCAGCCCCAGCATTTT.

V usage is TRBV7-9 and J usage is TRBJ2-3; D gene unclear. V lost 10 bases, J lost 6 bases, and 11 bases lay in between. The CDR3 contains 11 residues. Germline lookup yields CDR1 SEHNR and CDR2 FQNEAQ (reference sequence). The CDR3 sequence is CATSDADTQYF. CDR3 in DNA: TGTGCCACCTCCGACGCGGATACGCAGTATTTT.

CDR3 in amino acids: CASSPGNAETQYF. The CDR3 DNA reads TGTGCCAGTAGCCCCGGGAACGCGGAGACCCAGTACTTC. The genes are TRBV19 and TRBJ2-5, with D perhaps TRBD2 (5 bases). Germline CDR1 reads LNHDA; CDR2 reads SQIVND (reference sequence). The CDR3 runs to 13 residues. With 6 bases removed from V and 5 bases from J, the gap between germline ends came to 13 bases.

V is TRBV7-2 and J is TRBJ1-2; D possibly corresponds to TRBD1 (5 bases). The CDR3 is 18 amino acids. Germline V lookup: CDR1 SGHTA, CDR2 FQGNSA. Trimming removed 5 bases at V and 0 bases at J, with 22 bases between. CDR3 sequence reads: CASSAPAGESVPNYGYTF. Here the CDR3 DNA reads TGTGCCAGCAGCGCCCCGGCGGGGGAGAGTGTGCCTAACTATGGCTACACCTTC.

The J gene is TRBJ2-3, the V gene TRBV19, with TRBD2 identical over 11 bases. V shed 4 bases, J shed 4 bases, and the junction held 7 bases outside the gene matches. Germline V gene sequence: CDR1 LNHDA, CDR2 SQIVND (reference sequence). The CDR3 covers 16 residues. DNA of the CDR3: TGTGCCAGTAGTAAAAGACTAGCGGGGTTCGCAGATACGCAGTATTTT. Amino acids: CASSKRLAGFADTQYF.